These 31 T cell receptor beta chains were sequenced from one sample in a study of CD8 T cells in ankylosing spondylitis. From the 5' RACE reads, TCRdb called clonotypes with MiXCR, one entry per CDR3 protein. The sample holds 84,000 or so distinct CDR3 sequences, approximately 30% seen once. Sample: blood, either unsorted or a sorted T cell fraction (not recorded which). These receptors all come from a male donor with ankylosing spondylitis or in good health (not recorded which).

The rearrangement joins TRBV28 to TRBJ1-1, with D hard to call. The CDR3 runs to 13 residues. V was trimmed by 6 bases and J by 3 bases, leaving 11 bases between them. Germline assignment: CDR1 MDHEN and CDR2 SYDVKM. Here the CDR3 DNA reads TGTGCCAGCAGGACTGACGGCTACACTGAAGCTTTCTTT. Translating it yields CASRTDGYTEAFF.

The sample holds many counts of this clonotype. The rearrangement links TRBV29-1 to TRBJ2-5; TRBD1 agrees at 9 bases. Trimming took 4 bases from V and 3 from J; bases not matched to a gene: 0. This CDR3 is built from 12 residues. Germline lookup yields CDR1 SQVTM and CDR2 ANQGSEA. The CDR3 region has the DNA TGCAGCGTTGGGACAGGGGAAGAGACCCAGTACTTC. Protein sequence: CSVGTGEETQYF.

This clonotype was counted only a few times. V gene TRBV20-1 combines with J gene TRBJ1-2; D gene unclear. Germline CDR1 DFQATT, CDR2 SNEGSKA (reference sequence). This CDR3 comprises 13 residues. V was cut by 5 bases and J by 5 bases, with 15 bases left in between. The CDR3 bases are TGCAGTGCTCGAACAATTTTAGGATATGGCTACACCTTC. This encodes CSARTILGYGYTF.

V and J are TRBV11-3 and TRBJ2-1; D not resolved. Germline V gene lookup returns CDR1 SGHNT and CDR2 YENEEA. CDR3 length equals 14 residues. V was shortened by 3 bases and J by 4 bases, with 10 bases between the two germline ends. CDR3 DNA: TGTGCCAGCAGCTTTAGGGAAGGGTACAATGAGCAGTTCTTC. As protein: CASSFREGYNEQFF.

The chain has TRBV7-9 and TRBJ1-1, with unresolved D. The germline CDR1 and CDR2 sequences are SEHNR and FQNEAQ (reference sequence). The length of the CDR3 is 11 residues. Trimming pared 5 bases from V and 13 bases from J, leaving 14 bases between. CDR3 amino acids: CASSLDDKLFF. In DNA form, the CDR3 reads TGTGCCAGCAGCCTAGACGATAAGCTTTTCTTT.

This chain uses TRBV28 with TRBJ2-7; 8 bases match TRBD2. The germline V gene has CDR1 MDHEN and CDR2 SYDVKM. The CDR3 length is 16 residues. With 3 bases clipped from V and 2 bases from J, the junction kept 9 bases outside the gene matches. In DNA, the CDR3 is TGTGCCAGCAGTTTGGGAAGCGGGAGACTTCCCTACGAGCAGTACTTC. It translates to CASSLGSGRLPYEQYF.

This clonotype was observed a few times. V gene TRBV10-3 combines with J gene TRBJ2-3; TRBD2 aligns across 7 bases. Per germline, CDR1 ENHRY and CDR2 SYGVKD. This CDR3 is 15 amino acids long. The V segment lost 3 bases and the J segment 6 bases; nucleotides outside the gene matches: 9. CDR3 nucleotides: TGTGCCATCAGTGACCGGACTAGTGGGCGGGATACGCAGTATTTT. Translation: CAISDRTSGRDTQYF.

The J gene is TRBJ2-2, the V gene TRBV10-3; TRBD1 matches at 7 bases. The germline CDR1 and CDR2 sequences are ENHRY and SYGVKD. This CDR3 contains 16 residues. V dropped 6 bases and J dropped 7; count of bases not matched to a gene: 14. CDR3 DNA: TGTGCCATCAGCGACATTCGACAGGGTGTGGACGGGGAGCTGTTTTTT. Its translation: CAISDIRQGVDGELFF.

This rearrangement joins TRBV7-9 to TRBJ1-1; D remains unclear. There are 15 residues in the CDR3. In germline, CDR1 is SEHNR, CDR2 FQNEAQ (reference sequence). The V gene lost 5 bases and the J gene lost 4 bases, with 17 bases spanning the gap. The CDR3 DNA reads TGTGCCAGCAGCCCCCATAGTAACGCAGGCACTGAAGCTTTCTTT. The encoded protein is CASSPHSNAGTEAFF.

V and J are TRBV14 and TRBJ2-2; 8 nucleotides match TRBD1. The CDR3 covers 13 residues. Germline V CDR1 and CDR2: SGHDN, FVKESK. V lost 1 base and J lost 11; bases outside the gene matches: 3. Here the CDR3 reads CASSQVTGAELFF. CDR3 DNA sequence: TGTGCCAGCAGCCAAGTGACAGGGGCAGAGCTGTTTTTT.

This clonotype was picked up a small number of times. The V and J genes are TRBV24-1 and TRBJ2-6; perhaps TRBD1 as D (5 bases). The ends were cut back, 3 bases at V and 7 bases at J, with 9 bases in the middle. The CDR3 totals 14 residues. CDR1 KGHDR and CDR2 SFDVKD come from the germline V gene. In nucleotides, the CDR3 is TGTGCCACCAGTGATCCCAGGGATGCCAACGTCCTGACTTTC. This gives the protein CATSDPRDANVLTF.

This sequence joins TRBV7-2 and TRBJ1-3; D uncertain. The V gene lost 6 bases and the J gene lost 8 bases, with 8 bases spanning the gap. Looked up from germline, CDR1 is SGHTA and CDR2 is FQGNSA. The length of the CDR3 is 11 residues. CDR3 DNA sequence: TGTGCCAGCAGTTATGGGGACACCATATATTTT. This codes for CASSYGDTIYF.

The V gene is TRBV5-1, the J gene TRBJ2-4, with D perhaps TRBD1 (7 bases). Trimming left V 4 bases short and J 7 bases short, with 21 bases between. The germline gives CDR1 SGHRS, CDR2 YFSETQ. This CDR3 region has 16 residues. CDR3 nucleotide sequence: TGCGCCAGCAGCCCCCTGGACACGGCAGGGGGGAACATTCAGTACTTC. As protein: CASSPLDTAGGNIQYF. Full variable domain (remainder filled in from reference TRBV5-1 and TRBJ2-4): KAGVTQTPRYLIKTRGQQVTLSCSPISGHRSVSWYQQTPGQGLQFLFEYFSETQRNKGNFPGRFSGRQFSNSRSEMNVSTLELGDSALYLCASSPLDTAGGNIQYFGAGTRLSVL.

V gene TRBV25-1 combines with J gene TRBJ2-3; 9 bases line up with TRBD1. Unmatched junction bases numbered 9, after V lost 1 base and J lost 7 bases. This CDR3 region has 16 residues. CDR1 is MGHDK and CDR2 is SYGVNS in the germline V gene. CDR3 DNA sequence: TGTGCCAGCAGTGAATTGGAGACAGGGGGTTTAAATACGCAGTATTTT. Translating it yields CASSELETGGLNTQYF. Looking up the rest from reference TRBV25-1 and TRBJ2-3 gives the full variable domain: EADIYQTPRYLVIGTGKKITLECSQTMGHDKMYWYQQDPGMELHLIHYSYGVNSTEKGDLSSESTVSRIRTEHFPLTLESARPSHTSQYLCASSELETGGLNTQYFGPGTRLTVL.

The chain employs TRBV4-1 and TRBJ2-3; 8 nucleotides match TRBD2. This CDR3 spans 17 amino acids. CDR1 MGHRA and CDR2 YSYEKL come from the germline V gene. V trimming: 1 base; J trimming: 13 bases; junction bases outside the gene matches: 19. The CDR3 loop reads CASSQAPGAGADKREYF. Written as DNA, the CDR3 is TGCGCCAGCAGCCAAGCCCCAGGAGCGGGGGCTGACAAGAGGGAGTATTTT.

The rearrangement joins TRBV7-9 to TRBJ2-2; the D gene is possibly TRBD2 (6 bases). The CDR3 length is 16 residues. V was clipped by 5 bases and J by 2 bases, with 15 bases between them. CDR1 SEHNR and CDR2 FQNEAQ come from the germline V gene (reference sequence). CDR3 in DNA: TGTGCCAGCAGCGGCCGGGACTCCACAAACACCGGGGAGCTGTTTTTT. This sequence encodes CASSGRDSTNTGELFF.

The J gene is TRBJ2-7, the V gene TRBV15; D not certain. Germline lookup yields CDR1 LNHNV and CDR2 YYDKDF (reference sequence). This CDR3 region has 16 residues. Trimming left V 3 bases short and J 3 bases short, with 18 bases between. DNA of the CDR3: TGTGCCACCAGCAGTCTACCGTGGCGGAGCCTCTACGAGCAGTACTTC. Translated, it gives CATSSLPWRSLYEQYF.

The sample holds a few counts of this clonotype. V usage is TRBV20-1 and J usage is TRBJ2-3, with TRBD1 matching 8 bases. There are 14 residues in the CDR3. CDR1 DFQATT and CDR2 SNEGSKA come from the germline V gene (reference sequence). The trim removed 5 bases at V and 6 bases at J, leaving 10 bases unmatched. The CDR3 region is CSASRGQALDTQYF. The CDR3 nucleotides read TGCAGTGCTTCGAGGGGACAGGCGCTGGATACGCAGTATTTT.

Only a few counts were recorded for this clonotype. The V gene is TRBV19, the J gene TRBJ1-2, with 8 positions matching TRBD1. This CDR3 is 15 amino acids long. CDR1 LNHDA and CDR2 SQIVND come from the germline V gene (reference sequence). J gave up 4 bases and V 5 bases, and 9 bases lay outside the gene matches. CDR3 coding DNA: TGTGCCAGTAGTGAACCAGGGGGCCCCGCCTATGGCTACACCTTC. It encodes CASSEPGGPAYGYTF. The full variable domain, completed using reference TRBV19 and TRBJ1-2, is DGGITQSPKYLFRKEGQNVTLSCEQNLNHDAMYWYRQDPGQGLRLIYYSQIVNDFQKGDIAEGYSVSREKKESFPLTVTSAQKNPTAFYLCASSEPGGPAYGYTFGSGTRLTVV.

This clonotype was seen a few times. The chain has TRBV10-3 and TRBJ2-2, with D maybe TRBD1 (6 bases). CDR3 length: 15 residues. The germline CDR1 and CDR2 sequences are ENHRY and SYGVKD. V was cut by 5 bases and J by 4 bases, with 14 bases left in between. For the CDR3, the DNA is TGTGCCATCAGTAACCGGGACAAATCCACCGGGGAGCTGTTTTTT. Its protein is CAISNRDKSTGELFF.

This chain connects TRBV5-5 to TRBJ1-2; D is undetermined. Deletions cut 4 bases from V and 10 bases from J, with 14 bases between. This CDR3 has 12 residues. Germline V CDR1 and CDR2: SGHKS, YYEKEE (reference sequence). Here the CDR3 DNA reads TGTGCCAGCAGCACCGACCGAGAACTCTACACCTTC. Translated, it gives CASSTDRELYTF.

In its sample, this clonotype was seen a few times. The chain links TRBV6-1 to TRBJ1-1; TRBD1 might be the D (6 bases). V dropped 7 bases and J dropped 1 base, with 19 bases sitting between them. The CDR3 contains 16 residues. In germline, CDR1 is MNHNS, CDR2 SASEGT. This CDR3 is CASKPEGGPENTEAFF. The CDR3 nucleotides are TGTGCCAGCAAACCGGAGGGGGGCCCGGAGAACACTGAAGCTTTCTTT.

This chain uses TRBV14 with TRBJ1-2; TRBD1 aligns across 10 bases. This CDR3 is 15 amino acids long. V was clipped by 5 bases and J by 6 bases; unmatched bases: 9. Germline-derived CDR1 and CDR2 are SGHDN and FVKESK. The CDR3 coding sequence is TGTGCCAGCAGCGACGGGACAGGGGCGTATGATGGCTACACCTTC. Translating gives CASSDGTGAYDGYTF.

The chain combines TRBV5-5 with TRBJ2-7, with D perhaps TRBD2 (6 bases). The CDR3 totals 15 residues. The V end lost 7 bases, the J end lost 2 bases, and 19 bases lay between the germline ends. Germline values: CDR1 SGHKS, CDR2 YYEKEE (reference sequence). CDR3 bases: TGTGCCAGCCGTGCGGGATCCAGCATCCCCTACGAGCAGTACTTC. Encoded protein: CASRAGSSIPYEQYF.

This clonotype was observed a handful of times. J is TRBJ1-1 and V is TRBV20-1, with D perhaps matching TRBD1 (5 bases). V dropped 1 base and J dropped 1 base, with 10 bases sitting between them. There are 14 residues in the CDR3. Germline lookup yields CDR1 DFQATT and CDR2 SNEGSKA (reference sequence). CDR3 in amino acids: CSARAPGTNTEAFF. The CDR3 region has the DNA TGCAGTGCTAGAGCCCCGGGGACGAACACTGAAGCTTTCTTT.

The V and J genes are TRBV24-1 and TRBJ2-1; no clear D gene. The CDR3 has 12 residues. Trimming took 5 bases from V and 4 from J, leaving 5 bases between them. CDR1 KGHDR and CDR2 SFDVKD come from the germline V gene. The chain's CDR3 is CATSGPYNEQFF. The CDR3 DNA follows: TGTGCCACCAGTGGACCTTACAATGAGCAGTTCTTC.

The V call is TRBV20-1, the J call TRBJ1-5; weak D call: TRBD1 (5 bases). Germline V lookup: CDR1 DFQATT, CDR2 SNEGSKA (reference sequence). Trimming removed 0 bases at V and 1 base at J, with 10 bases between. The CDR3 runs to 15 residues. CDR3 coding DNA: TGCAGTGCTAGAGATAGGGGCATGAGCAATCAGCCCCAGCATTTT. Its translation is CSARDRGMSNQPQHF.

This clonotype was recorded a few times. The CDR3 region has the DNA TGCAGTGCTAGAGTCCGGGACCCCAATCAGCCCCAGCATTTT. Translating gives CSARVRDPNQPQHF. The chain links TRBV20-1 to TRBJ1-5; a weak D match, TRBD1 (5 bases). In germline, CDR1 is DFQATT, CDR2 SNEGSKA (reference sequence). With 1 base removed from V and 3 bases from J, the gap between germline ends came to 10 bases. The CDR3 covers 14 residues.

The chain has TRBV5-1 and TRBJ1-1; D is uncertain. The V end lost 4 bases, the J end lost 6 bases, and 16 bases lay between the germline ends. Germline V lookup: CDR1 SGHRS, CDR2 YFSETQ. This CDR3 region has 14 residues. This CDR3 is CASSPGRGGAEAFF. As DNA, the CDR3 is TGCGCCAGCAGCCCAGGACGAGGAGGTGCTGAAGCTTTCTTT.

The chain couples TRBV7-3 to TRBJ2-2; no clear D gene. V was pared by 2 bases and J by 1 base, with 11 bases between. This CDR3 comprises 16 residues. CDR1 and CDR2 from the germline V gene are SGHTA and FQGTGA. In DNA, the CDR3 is TGTGCCAGCAGCTTATCCCCGACGGTGAACACCGGGGAGCTGTTTTTT. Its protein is CASSLSPTVNTGELFF.

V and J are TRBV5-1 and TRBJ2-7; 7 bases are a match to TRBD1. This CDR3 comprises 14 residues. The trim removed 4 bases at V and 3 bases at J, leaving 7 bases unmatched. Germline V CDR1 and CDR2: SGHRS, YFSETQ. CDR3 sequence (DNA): TGCGCCAGCAGCCTTACGACAGGGAGCTACGAGCAGTACGTC. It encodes CASSLTTGSYEQYV.